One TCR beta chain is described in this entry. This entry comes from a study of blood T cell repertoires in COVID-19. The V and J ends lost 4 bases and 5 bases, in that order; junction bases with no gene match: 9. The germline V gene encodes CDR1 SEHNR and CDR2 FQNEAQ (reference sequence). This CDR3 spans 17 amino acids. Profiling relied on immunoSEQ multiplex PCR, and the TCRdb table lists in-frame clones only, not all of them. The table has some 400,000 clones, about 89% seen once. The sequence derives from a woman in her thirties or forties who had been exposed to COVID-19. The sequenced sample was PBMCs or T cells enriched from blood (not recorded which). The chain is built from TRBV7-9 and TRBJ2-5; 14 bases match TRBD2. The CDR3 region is CASSYSTSGGAGETQYF. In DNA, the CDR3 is TGTGCCAGCAGCTACTCGACTAGCGGGGGGGCAGGGGAGACCCAGTACTTC.